Below, 29 T cell receptor beta chains from the same sample are listed, as sequenced in a study of PD-1 blockade in classical Hodgkin lymphoma. Brentuximab vedotin exposure varied, and every patient relapsed after autologous stem cell transplantation. Profiled with immunoSEQ multiplex PCR; TCRdb holds only in-frame clones, not every one. Among approximately 60,000 clones listed, about 87% were seen once. The input for sequencing was peripheral blood mononuclear cells (PBMCs), taken at baseline. These TCRs come from a human donor with classical Hodgkin lymphoma.

The chain carries TRBV12-5 and TRBJ2-7, with D possibly being TRBD2 (6 bases). The CDR3 runs to 12 residues. Germline CDR1 LGHNT, CDR2 FRNRAP. Trimming took 6 bases from V and 5 from J, leaving 11 bases between them. CDR3 bases: TGTGCTAGTGGGGAGGGACTCCACGAGCAGTACTTC. Translating gives CASGEGLHEQYF.

V is TRBV18 and J is TRBJ1-4; tentatively, D is TRBD1 (6 bases). The CDR3 covers 16 residues. Trimming took off 1 base at V and 3 bases at J, with 12 bases between the two ends. The V gene's germline CDR1 is KGHSH and CDR2 LQKENI. The CDR3 bases are TGTGCCAGCTCACCACAACAGGGACGGGCTAATGAAAAACTGTTTTTT. Translated: CASSPQQGRANEKLFF.

The chain combines TRBV6-5 with TRBJ1-2; no firm D call. V dropped 5 bases and J dropped 0 bases, with 10 bases sitting between them. Germline loops: CDR1 MNHEY, CDR2 SVGAGI. CDR3 length: 14 amino acids. This chain's CDR3 is CASSQALTNYGYTF. The DNA for the CDR3 is TGTGCCAGCAGTCAGGCGTTAACTAACTATGGCTACACCTTC.

The chain employs TRBV2 and TRBJ1-2; maybe TRBD1 (5 bases). Between the trimmed V and J ends, which lost 2 bases and 4 bases, there was a span of 14 bases. Germline CDR1 SNHLY, CDR2 FYNNEI. This CDR3 has 15 residues. The CDR3 region has the DNA TGTGCCAGCAGTGAATATCGGGGCACCATCTATGGCTACACCTTC. It codes for CASSEYRGTIYGYTF.

This chain connects TRBV6-6 to TRBJ2-7; tentatively, D is TRBD1 (6 bases). CDR3 length: 15 residues. Germline V gene sequence: CDR1 MNHNY, CDR2 SVGAGI (reference sequence). Trimming cost V 6 bases and J 2 bases, with 17 bases left between them. The CDR3 sequence: CASSPQGMGTYEQYF. The DNA for the CDR3 is TGTGCCAGCAGCCCCCAGGGGATGGGGACCTACGAGCAGTACTTC.

This clone has just a few counts. This chain joins TRBV30 and TRBJ2-1, with D unresolved. V was cut by 4 bases and J by 0 bases, with 4 bases left in between. Germline V lookup: CDR1 GTSNPN, CDR2 SVGIG (reference sequence). The CDR3 has 12 amino acids. Written as DNA, the CDR3 is TGTGCCTGGACATACTCCTACAATGAGCAGTTCTTC. Encoded protein: CAWTYSYNEQFF.

J is TRBJ2-2 and V is TRBV11-3, with TRBD1 matching 8 bases. The CDR3 runs to 17 residues. Trimming at V came to 3 bases and at J to 9 bases, leaving 15 bases not matched to a gene. Germline V gives CDR1 SGHNT, CDR2 YENEEA. The CDR3, as DNA: TGTGCCAGCAGCTTTGGACAGGGAGAGGACCGGGCTCGGGAGCTGTTTTTT. Its protein is CASSFGQGEDRARELFF.

V and J are TRBV27 and TRBJ1-2; possibly TRBD1 for D (6 bases). Germline V CDR1 and CDR2: MNHEY, SMNVEV (reference sequence). Trimming stripped 4 bases from V and 4 bases from J, with 10 bases between. The CDR3 sequence is 13 residues long. CDR3: CASSYPGAYGYTF. The CDR3 nucleotides read TGTGCCAGCAGTTATCCAGGGGCCTATGGCTACACCTTC.

The genes are TRBV12-5 and TRBJ1-1; D is uncertain. The CDR3 runs to 17 residues. Germline V gene lookup returns CDR1 LGHNT and CDR2 FRNRAP. The V and J ends lost 0 bases and 0 bases respectively, with 14 bases between them. The CDR3 nucleotides read TGTGCTAGTGGTTTGGTACTTGGGCTCAGCCTGAACACTGAAGCTTTCTTT. The encoded protein is CASGLVLGLSLNTEAFF.

This clone was seen just once. CDR3 amino acids: CASSPRTGEKQYF. DNA for the CDR3: TGTGCCAGCAGCCCCCGGACAGGGGAAAAGCAGTACTTC. V is TRBV7-3 and J is TRBJ2-7; 9 bases are shared with TRBD1. The V segment lost 5 bases and the J segment 8 bases; nucleotides outside the gene matches: 7. The CDR3 runs to 13 residues. Germline CDR1 SGHTA, CDR2 FQGTGA. The full variable domain, its missing parts supplied by reference TRBV7-3 and TRBJ2-7, is GAGVSQTPSNKVTEKGKYVELRCDPISGHTALYWYRQSLGQGPEFLIYFQGTGAADDSGLPNDRFFAVRPEGSVSTLKIQRTERGDSAVYLCASSPRTGEKQYFGPGTRLTVT.

This clone turned up a few times. This sequence joins TRBV30 and TRBJ1-2; D is perhaps TRBD1 (6 bases). Germline V lookup: CDR1 GTSNPN, CDR2 SVGIG (reference sequence). Trimming stripped 0 bases from V and 0 bases from J, with 14 bases between. The CDR3 spans 16 residues. CDR3 nucleotides: TGTGCCTGGAGTGTCAGGGGTAGTGGAACTAACTATGGCTACACCTTC. Amino acids: CAWSVRGSGTNYGYTF.

The rearrangement joins TRBV6-5 to TRBJ2-1, with a possible D match to TRBD1 (5 bases). The CDR3 is 14 amino acids. V dropped 7 bases and J dropped 9 bases, with 19 bases sitting between them. Germline lookup yields CDR1 MNHEY and CDR2 SVGAGI. Here the CDR3 DNA reads TGTGCCAGCACCCAGGGAAAAGGGGCCGGTGAGCAGTTCTTC. It translates to CASTQGKGAGEQFF.

This clone was detected only once. This chain uses TRBV7-2 with TRBJ2-7; 7 bases line up with TRBD1. V was pared by 5 bases and J by 2 bases, with 6 bases of the junction left unmatched. CDR3 size: 14 residues. Germline loops: CDR1 SGHTA, CDR2 FQGNSA. CDR3 nucleotides: TGTGCCAGCAGCCCGTGGGACAGCGCCTACGAGCAGTACTTC. Residues: CASSPWDSAYEQYF.

The chain carries TRBV19 and TRBJ2-5; no firm D call. CDR3 length: 12 residues. The V and J ends lost 7 bases and 2 bases respectively, with 8 bases between them. Germline CDR1 reads LNHDA; CDR2 reads SQIVND (reference sequence). The CDR3 here is CASTDRQETQYF. CDR3 nucleotide sequence: TGTGCCAGTACGGACCGTCAAGAGACCCAGTACTTC.

The V and J genes are TRBV5-1 and TRBJ1-2; D remains unclear. Per germline, CDR1 SGHRS and CDR2 YFSETQ. This CDR3 is 13 amino acids long. Trimming cost V 0 bases and J 2 bases, with 5 bases left between them. The CDR3 bases are TGCGCCAGCAGCTTGGAGCCGAACTATGGCTACACCTTC. As protein: CASSLEPNYGYTF.

The chain couples TRBV18 to TRBJ2-5, with a possible D match to TRBD1 (6 bases). CDR3 length: 15 residues. Trimming took 3 bases from V and 4 from J, leaving 15 bases between them. Germline loops: CDR1 KGHSH, CDR2 LQKENI. For the CDR3, the DNA is TGTGCCAGCTCACCCCGACCAGGGGTCGGAGAGACCCAGTACTTC. Its translation is CASSPRPGVGETQYF.

The V and J genes are TRBV5-6 and TRBJ1-1, with no clear D. CDR1 is SGHDT and CDR2 is YYEEEE in the germline V gene. Trimming pared 2 bases from V and 6 bases from J, leaving 20 bases between. The CDR3 is 16 residues long. The CDR3 here is CASSFTVGFFSAEAFF. The CDR3 DNA sequence: TGTGCCAGCAGCTTTACGGTAGGATTTTTTAGCGCTGAAGCTTTCTTT.

This clone came up once. J is TRBJ1-3 and V is TRBV2, with 9 bases matching TRBD1. The CDR3 runs to 16 residues. V lost 6 bases, J lost 3 bases, and 9 bases stayed unmatched. Germline V gives CDR1 SNHLY, CDR2 FYNNEI. CDR3 region: CASSTTGQGYGNTIYF. The CDR3 DNA reads TGTGCCAGCAGCACCACGGGACAGGGCTATGGAAACACCATATATTTT.

The chain uses TRBV19 and TRBJ1-1; TRBD1 agrees at 8 bases. CDR1 LNHDA and CDR2 SQIVND come from the germline V gene (reference sequence). The J segment lost 7 bases and the V segment lost 3 bases, leaving 7 bases of the junction unmatched. The length of the CDR3 is 14 residues. The CDR3 sequence: CASSMPGGAIEAFF. The CDR3 bases are TGTGCCAGTAGTATGCCAGGGGGCGCGATTGAAGCTTTCTTT.

The CDR3 protein is CASSDPGQGNTEAFF. CDR3 DNA sequence: TGTGCCAGCAGCGACCCGGGACAGGGGAACACTGAAGCTTTCTTT. The chain is built from TRBV28 and TRBJ1-1; 9 nucleotides line up with TRBD1. The junction had 6 bases not matched to a gene; V was cut back by 6 bases and J by 1 base. The germline gives CDR1 MDHEN, CDR2 SYDVKM. The CDR3 extends over 15 amino acids.

The J gene is TRBJ2-7, the V gene TRBV30; TRBD1 aligns across 9 bases. The CDR3 totals 13 residues. CDR1 and CDR2 (germline): GTSNPN, SVGIG (reference sequence). The V segment lost 4 bases and the J segment 4 bases; nucleotides outside the gene matches: 5. In nucleotides, the CDR3 is TGTGCCTGGAAGGACAGGGGAAAGTACGAGCAGTACTTC. Protein sequence: CAWKDRGKYEQYF.

The V gene is TRBV19, the J gene TRBJ2-5; 12 bases line up with TRBD2. There are 15 residues in the CDR3. CDR1 LNHDA and CDR2 SQIVND come from the germline V gene (reference sequence). V was pared by 1 base and J by 7 bases, with 4 bases of the junction left unmatched. CDR3 protein: CASSIGTSGEATQYF. Written as DNA, the CDR3 is TGTGCCAGTAGTATAGGGACTAGCGGGGAAGCGACCCAGTACTTC.

A word on this clone: Germline is not matched at one junction end, which may reflect a read error. This sequence joins TRBV6-4 and TRBJ2-7; no clear D gene. This CDR3 spans 11 amino acids. Germline loops: CDR1 MRHNA, CDR2 SNTAGT. CDR3 coding DNA: TGTGCCAGCCCAGAATCCTGCGAGCAGTACTTC. This translates into CASPESCEQYF.

The chain employs TRBV7-8 and TRBJ1-1, with TRBD1 matching over 8 bases. This CDR3 is 14 amino acids long. Germline V CDR1 and CDR2: SGHVS, FQNEAQ. The junction had 5 bases not matched to a gene; V was cut back by 3 bases and J by 5 bases. The CDR3 nucleotides are TGTGCCAGCAGCTTTACCGACAGGGGAACTGAAGCTTTCTTT. It translates to CASSFTDRGTEAFF.

The chain carries TRBV29-1 and TRBJ2-7, with 10 bases identical to TRBD1. The CDR3 is 14 residues long. CDR1 SQVTM and CDR2 ANQGSEA come from the germline V gene. V lost 4 bases and J lost 2; bases outside the gene matches: 5. The CDR3 sequence: CSVGRQGAAYEQYF. In DNA form, the CDR3 reads TGCAGCGTTGGGCGACAGGGGGCCGCCTACGAGCAGTACTTC.

The V and J genes are TRBV4-3 and TRBJ2-3, with a possible D match to TRBD2 (5 bases). This CDR3 contains 15 residues. CDR1 is LGHNA, CDR2 YSLEER, per germline. With 1 base removed from V and 3 bases from J, the gap between germline ends came to 11 bases. This CDR3 is CASSQALASTDTQYF. CDR3 DNA: TGCGCCAGCAGCCAAGCTTTAGCGAGTACAGATACGCAGTATTTT.

The V and J genes are TRBV6-5 and TRBJ2-3; D may correspond to TRBD1 or TRBD2 (6 bases each). The V end lost 2 bases, the J end lost 3 bases, and 9 bases lay between the germline ends. Germline loops: CDR1 MNHEY, CDR2 SVGAGI. This CDR3 spans 14 amino acids. CDR3 DNA sequence: TGTGCCAGCAGTTACCCGGGGGCAACAGATACGCAGTATTTT. This gives the protein CASSYPGATDTQYF.

The chain employs TRBV19 and TRBJ2-7, with D possibly matching TRBD2 (6 bases). CDR3 length equals 16 residues. Germline V gene lookup returns CDR1 LNHDA and CDR2 SQIVND (reference sequence). The V gene lost 0 bases and the J gene lost 0 bases, with 12 bases spanning the gap. CDR3 DNA sequence: TGTGCCAGTAGTATAGACGGAGGGATGGCCTCCTACGAGCAGTACTTC. It specifies CASSIDGGMASYEQYF. Full variable domain (remainder filled in from reference TRBV19 and TRBJ2-7): DGGITQSPKYLFRKEGQNVTLSCEQNLNHDAMYWYRQDPGQGLRLIYYSQIVNDFQKGDIAEGYSVSREKKESFPLTVTSAQKNPTAFYLCASSIDGGMASYEQYFGPGTRLTVT.

This chain connects TRBV6-1 to TRBJ2-5; either TRBD1 or TRBD2 may supply D (5 bases each). Per germline, CDR1 MNHNS and CDR2 SASEGT. CDR3 length: 16 residues. V lost 1 base to trimming and J lost 7 bases, with 19 bases between them. Here the CDR3 reads CASSEVLGTHRTTQYF. The DNA of the CDR3 is TGTGCCAGCAGTGAAGTTCTCGGGACCCATCGCACGACCCAGTACTTC.